This T cell receptor beta chain was profiled in a study of control samples from healthy donors and cancer patients. V was pared by 0 bases and J by 1 base, with 4 bases of the junction left unmatched. This CDR3 is built from 16 residues. CDR1 and CDR2 from the germline V gene are SGHRS and YFSETQ. Data came from immunoSEQ multiplex PCR; TCRdb stores just in-frame clones and leaves some out. The sample carries tens of thousands of clones, approximately 90% recorded once. The chain joins TRBV5-1 to TRBJ2-5, with TRBD1 identical over 9 bases. This clonotype originated in a man aged 55 to 70 with colorectal cancer. The specimen was PBMCs. The CDR3 nucleotides read TGCGCCAGCAGCTTGGTGGTGACAGGGGGCCAAGAGACCCAGTACTTC. This codes for CASSLVVTGGQETQYF.